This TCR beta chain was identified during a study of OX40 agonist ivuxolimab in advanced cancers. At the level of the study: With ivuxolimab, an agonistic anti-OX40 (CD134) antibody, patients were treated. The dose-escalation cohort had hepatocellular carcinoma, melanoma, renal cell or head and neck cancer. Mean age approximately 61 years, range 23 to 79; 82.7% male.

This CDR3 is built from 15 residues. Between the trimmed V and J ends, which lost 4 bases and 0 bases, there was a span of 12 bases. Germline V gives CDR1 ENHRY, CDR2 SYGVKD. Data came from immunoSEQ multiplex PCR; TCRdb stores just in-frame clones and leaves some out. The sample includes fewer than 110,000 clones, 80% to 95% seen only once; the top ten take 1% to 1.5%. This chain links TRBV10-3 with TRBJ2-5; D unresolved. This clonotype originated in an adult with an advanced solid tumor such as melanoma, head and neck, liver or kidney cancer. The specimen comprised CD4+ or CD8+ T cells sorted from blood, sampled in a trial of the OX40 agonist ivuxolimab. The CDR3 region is CAISGVGKDQETQYF. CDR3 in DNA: TGTGCCATCAGTGGGGTGGGAAAGGACCAAGAGACCCAGTACTTC.